There are many counts of the clone carrying this TCR beta chain. The antigen remains unidentified. The sample comes from a study of neurological immune-mediated disorders. Points from the study as a whole: The most TCR clonal expansion was seen in HTLV-1-associated myelopathy, whereas the least was seen in multiple sclerosis, below the level in healthy controls.

The CDR3 is 15 residues long. The V segment lost 3 bases and the J segment 5 bases; nucleotides outside the gene matches: 7. The germline gives CDR1 SGHDN, CDR2 FVKESK. From 15-18 subjects, over 190 million TCR-beta sequences were obtained in each sequencing run. Each CDR3 protein is one row after TCRdb ran MiXCR on the 5' RACE reads. The table includes tens of thousands of distinct CDR3 sequences, roughly 10% detected once. This chain uses TRBV14 with TRBJ2-7; TRBD1 aligns across 10 bases. The receptor comes from a woman aged 60 to 75 with HTLV-1-associated myelopathy (HAM/TSP). The specimen was PBMCs. This CDR3 is CASSHPGQGLNEQYF. The CDR3 DNA follows: TGTGCCAGCAGCCATCCGGGACAGGGGTTGAACGAGCAGTACTTC.